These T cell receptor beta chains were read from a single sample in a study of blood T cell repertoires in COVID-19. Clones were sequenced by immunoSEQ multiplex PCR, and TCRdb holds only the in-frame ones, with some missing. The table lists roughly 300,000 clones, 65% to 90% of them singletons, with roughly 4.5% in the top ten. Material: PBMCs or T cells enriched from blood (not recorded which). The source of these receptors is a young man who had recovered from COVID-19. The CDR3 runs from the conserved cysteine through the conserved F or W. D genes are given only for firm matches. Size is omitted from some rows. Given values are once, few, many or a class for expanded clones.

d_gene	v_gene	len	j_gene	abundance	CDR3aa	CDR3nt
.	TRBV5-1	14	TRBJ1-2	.	CASSTGGSGYGYTF	TGCGCCAGCAGCACCGGGGGATCAGGCTATGGCTACACCTTC
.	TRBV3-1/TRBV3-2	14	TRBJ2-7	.	CASSQDHTLGEQYF	TGTGCCAGCAGCCAAGATCACACCCTCGGGGAGCAGTACTTC
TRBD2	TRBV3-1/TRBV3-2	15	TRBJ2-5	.	CASSQGVGGGETQYF	TGTGCCAGCAGCCAAGGAGTCGGGGGGGGAGAGACCCAGTACTTC
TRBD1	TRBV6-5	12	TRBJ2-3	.	CATRDRTDTQYF	TGTGCCACCCGGGACAGGACAGATACGCAGTATTTT
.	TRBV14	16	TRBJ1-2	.	CASSHRQPYSNYGYTF	TGTGCCAGCAGCCACCGACAGCCCTACTCAAACTATGGCTACACCTTC
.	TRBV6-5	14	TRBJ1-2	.	CASNIIGAGYGYTF	TGTGCCAGCAACATCATCGGGGCGGGATATGGCTACACCTTC
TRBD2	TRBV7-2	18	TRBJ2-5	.	CASSGTGLAGRMGETQYF	TGTGCCAGCAGCGGAACGGGGCTAGCGGGGAGGATGGGGGAGACCCAGTACTTC
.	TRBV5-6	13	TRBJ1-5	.	CASSLEGAQPQHF	TGTGCCAGCAGCTTGGAAGGGGCTCAGCCCCAGCATTTT
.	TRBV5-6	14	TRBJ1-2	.	CASSLPTGQYGYTF	TGTGCCAGCAGCTTGCCTACAGGCCAGTATGGCTACACCTTC
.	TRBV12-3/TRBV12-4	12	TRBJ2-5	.	CASSPRQETQYF	TGTGCCAGCAGCCCGCGGCAAGAGACCCAGTACTTC
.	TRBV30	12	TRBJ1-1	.	CAWSVSGPEAFF	TGTGCCTGGAGTGTTAGCGGTCCTGAAGCTTTCTTT
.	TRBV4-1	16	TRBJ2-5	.	CASSQVPPPTRETQYF	TGCGCCAGCAGCCAAGTTCCGCCCCCCACCCGGGAGACCCAGTACTTC
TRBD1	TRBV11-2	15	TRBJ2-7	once	CASSLRDRGAYEQYF	TGTGCCAGCAGCTTAAGAGACAGGGGTGCCTACGAGCAGTACTTC
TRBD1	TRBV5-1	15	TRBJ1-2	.	CASSLSGTADYGYTF	TGCGCCAGCAGCTTGTCTGGGACAGCGGACTATGGCTACACCTTC
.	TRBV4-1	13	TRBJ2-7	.	CASSPPGVYEQYF	TGCGCCAGCAGTCCCCCAGGGGTCTACGAGCAGTACTTC
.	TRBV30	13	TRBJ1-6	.	CAWLGVGNSPLHF	TGTGCCTGGTTAGGAGTTGGCAATTCACCCCTCCACTTT
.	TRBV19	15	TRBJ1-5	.	CASSILAAVNQPQHF	.
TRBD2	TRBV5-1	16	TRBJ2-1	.	CASSLLAGTLYNEQFF	TGCGCCAGCAGCTTACTAGCGGGGACTCTCTACAATGAGCAGTTCTTC
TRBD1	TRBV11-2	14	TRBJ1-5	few	CASSPTGSNQPQHF	TGTGCCAGCAGCCCGACAGGGAGCAATCAGCCCCAGCATTTT
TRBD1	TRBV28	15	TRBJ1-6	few	CASQTGSSYNSPLHF	TGTGCCAGCCAGACAGGGAGCTCCTATAATTCACCCCTCCACTTT
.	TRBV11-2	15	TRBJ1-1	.	CASSLVSGARTEAFF	TGTGCCAGCAGCTTAGTATCAGGGGCGCGGACTGAAGCTTTCTTT
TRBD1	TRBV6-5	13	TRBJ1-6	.	CASQTGGFSPLHF	TGTGCCAGCCAGACAGGGGGCTTTTCACCCCTCCACTTT
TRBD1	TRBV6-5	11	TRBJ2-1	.	CASSRDRGQFF	TGTGCCAGCAGTCGTGACAGGGGGCAGTTCTTC
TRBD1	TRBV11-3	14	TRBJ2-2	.	CASGDRRSPGELFF	TGTGCCAGCGGGGACAGGAGGTCCCCCGGGGAGCTGTTTTTT
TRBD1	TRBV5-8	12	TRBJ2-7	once	CASRDSSHEQYF	TGTGCCAGCCGGGACAGCTCTCACGAGCAGTACTTC
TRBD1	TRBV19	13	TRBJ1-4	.	CASQGGSNEKLFF	TGTGCCAGTCAGGGGGGCTCTAATGAAAAACTGTTTTTT
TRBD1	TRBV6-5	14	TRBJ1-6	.	CASSQDRGYLALHF	TGTGCCAGCAGTCAGGACAGGGGGTATTTAGCCCTCCACTTT
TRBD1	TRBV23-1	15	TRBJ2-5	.	CASSQSSAGGEDQYF	TGCGCCAGCAGTCAATCTTCGGCAGGGGGAGAGGACCAGTACTTC
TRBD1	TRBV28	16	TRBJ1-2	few	CASSLLAGGPNYGYTF	TGTGCCAGCAGTTTATTGGCAGGGGGGCCCAACTATGGCTACACCTTC
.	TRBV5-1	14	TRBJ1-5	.	CASTFTGEGQAQHF	TGCGCCAGCACCTTTACTGGCGAAGGCCAGGCCCAGCATTTT
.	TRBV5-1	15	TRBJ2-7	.	CASSPFEGSSYEQYF	TGCGCCAGCAGCCCTTTTGAGGGCAGCTCCTACGAGCAGTACTTC
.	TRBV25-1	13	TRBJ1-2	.	CASTLGGAYGYTF	TGTGCCAGCACCTTGGGGGGAGCCTATGGCTACACCTTC
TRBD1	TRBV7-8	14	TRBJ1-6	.	CASRTGTVNSPLHF	TGTGCCAGCAGGACCGGGACAGTAAATTCACCCCTCCACTTT
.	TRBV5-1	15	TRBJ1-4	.	CASSLAGMGGEKLFF	TGCGCCAGCAGCTTGGCCGGTATGGGGGGTGAAAAACTGTTTTTT
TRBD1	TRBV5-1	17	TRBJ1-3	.	CASSSGQASLSGNTIYF	TGCGCCAGCAGCTCGGGACAGGCCTCGCTCTCTGGAAACACCATATATTTT
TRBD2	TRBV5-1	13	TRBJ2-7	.	CASGVAGGYEQYF	TGCGCCAGCGGAGTAGCGGGGGGCTACGAGCAGTACTTC
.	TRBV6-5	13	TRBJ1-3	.	CASTLGQENTIYF	TGTGCCAGCACCCTGGGACAAGAGAACACCATATATTTT
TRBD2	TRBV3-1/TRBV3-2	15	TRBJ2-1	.	CASTEQRGAYNEQFF	TGTGCCAGCACCGAACAGCGGGGGGCCTACAATGAGCAGTTCTTC
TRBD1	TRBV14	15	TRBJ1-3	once	CASSLSTGGGNTIYF	TGTGCCAGCAGCCTTTCGACAGGGGGGGGAAACACCATATATTTT
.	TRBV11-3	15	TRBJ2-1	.	CASSFSPTRYNEQFF	TGTGCCAGCAGCTTTAGTCCCACTAGATACAATGAGCAGTTCTTC
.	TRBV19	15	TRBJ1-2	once	CASSELSTLGSGYTF	TGTGCCAGTAGCGAGCTGAGCACCCTAGGATCTGGCTACACCTTC
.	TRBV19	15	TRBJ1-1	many	CASSARYQANTEAFF	TGTGCCAGTAGTGCGAGATATCAAGCGAACACTGAAGCTTTCTTT